This TCR beta chain was recorded in a study of PD-L1 blockade in urothelial cancer. The V gene's germline CDR1 is LGHNT and CDR2 FRNRAP. CDR3 length: 14 residues. Trimming took 3 bases from V and 4 from J, leaving 11 bases between them. Time point: pretreatment peripheral blood. Urothelial carcinoma in patients was locally advanced or metastatic. Each PCR had synthetic TCR analog templates added to it as a spike-in. Libraries were prepared by immunoSEQ multiplex PCR; TCRdb keeps only in-frame clonotypes and omits some of them. The profile shows about 130,000 clones, around 84% of them singletons. This sequence joins TRBV12-5 and TRBJ2-3; perhaps TRBD2 as D (5 bases). This sequence was found in a man aged 45-65 years with urothelial cancer. The sequencing here drew on PBMCs, taken around atezolizumab (anti-PD-L1) treatment. This chain's CDR3 is CASGFEGSADTQYF. The DNA of the CDR3 is TGTGCTAGTGGTTTTGAGGGCTCCGCAGATACGCAGTATTTT.